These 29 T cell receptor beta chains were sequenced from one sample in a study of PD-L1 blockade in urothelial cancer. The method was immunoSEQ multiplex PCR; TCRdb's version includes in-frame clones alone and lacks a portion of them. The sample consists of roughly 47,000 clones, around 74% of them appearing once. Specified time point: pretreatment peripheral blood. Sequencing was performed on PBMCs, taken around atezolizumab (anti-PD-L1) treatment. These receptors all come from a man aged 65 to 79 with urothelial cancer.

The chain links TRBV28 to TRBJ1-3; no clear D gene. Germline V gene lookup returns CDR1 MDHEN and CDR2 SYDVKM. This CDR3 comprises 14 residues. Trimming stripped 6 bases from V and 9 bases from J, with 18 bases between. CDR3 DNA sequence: TGTGCCAGCAGGAAACAGCAACCTTCAGGCACCATATATTTT. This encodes CASRKQQPSGTIYF.

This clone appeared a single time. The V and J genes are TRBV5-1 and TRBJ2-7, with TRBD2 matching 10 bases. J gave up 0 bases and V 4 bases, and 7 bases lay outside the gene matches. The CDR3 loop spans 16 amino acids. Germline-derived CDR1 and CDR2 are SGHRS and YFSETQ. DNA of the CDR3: TGCGCCAGCAGCCCCCCGACTAGCGGGTTCTCCTACGAGCAGTACTTC. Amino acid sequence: CASSPPTSGFSYEQYF.

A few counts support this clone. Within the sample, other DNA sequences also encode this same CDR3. Written as DNA, the CDR3 is TGTGCCAGCAGTGGCGGGACTAGCTCCACAGATACGCAGTATTTT. Translated, it gives CASSGGTSSTDTQYF. The chain is built from TRBV2 and TRBJ2-3; 9 bases match TRBD2. With 4 bases clipped from V and 2 bases from J, the junction kept 4 bases outside the gene matches. The CDR3 runs 15 residues. Germline V gene data show CDR1 as SNHLY and CDR2 as FYNNEI.

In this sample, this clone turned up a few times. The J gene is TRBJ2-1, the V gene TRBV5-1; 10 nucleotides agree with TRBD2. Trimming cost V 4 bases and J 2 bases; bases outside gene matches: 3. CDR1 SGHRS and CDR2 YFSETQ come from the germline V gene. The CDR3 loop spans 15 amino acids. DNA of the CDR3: TGCGCCAGCAGCCGGACTAGCGGTACCTACAATGAGCAGTTCTTC. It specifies CASSRTSGTYNEQFF.

CDR3 coding DNA: TGCAGCGTTGAAGTAGGCCAGGGGGCCTACGAGCAGTACTTC. It translates to CSVEVGQGAYEQYF. J is TRBJ2-7 and V is TRBV29-1; 7 nucleotides align to TRBD1. Germline V gene data show CDR1 as SQVTM and CDR2 as ANQGSEA. Germline trimming cut 1 base from V and 2 bases from J; bases unmatched to any gene: 5. The CDR3 sequence is 14 residues long.

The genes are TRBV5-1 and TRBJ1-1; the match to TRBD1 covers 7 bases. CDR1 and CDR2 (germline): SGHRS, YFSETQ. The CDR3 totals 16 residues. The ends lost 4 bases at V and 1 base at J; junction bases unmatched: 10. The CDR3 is CASSTRTGDPNTEAFF. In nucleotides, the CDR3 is TGCGCCAGCAGCACCCGGACAGGCGACCCGAACACTGAAGCTTTCTTT.

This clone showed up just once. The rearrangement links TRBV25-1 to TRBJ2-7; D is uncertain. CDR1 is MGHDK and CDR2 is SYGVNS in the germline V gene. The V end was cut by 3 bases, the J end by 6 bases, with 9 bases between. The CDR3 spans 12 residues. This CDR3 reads CASSEQQLEQYF. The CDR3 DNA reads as TGTGCCAGCAGTGAGCAACAGCTCGAGCAGTACTTC.

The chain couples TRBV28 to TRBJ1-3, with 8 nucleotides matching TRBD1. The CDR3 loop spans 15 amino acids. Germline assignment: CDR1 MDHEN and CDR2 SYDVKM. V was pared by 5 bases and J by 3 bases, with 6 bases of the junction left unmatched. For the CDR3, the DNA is TGTGCCAGCAGTCCGCCTACAGGGGGTGGAAACACCATATATTTT. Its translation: CASSPPTGGGNTIYF.

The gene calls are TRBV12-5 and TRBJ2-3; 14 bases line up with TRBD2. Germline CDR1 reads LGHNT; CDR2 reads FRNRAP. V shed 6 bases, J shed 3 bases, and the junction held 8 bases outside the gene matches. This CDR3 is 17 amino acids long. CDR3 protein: CASGQGLAGVATDTQYF. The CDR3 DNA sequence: TGTGCTAGTGGACAGGGACTAGCGGGAGTAGCGACAGATACGCAGTATTTT.

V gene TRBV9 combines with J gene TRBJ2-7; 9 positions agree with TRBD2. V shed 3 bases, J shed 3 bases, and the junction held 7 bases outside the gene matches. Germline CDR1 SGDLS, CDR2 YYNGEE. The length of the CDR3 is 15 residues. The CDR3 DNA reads TGTGCCAGCAGCGAAACTAGCGGGCTTAACTACGAGCAGTACTTC. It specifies CASSETSGLNYEQYF.

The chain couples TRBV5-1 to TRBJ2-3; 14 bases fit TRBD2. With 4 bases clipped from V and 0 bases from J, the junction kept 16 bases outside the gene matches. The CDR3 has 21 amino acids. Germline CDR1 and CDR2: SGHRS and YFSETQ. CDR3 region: CASSAKNSGTSGSGSTDTQYF. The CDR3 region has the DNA TGCGCCAGCAGCGCGAAAAATTCCGGGACTAGCGGGAGTGGGAGCACAGATACGCAGTATTTT.

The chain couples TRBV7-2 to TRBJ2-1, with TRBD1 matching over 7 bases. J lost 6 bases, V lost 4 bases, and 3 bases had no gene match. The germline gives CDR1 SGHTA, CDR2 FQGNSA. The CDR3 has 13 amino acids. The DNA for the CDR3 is TGTGCCAGCAGCTCCTACAGGGGCAATGAGCAGTTCTTC. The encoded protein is CASSSYRGNEQFF.

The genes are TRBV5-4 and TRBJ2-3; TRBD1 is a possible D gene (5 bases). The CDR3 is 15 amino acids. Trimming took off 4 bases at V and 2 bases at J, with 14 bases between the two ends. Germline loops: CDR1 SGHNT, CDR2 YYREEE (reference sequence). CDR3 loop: CASSPQAALTDTQYF. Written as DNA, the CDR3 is TGTGCCAGCAGCCCACAGGCTGCTCTCACAGATACGCAGTATTTT.

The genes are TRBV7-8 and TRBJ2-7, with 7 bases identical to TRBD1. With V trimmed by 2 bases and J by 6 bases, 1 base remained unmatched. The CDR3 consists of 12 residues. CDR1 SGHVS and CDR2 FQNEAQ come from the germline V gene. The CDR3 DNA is TGTGCCAGCAGCTTATCAGGGGGCGAGCAGTACTTC. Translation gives CASSLSGGEQYF. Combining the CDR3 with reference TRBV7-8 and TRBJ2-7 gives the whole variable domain GAGVSQSPRYKVAKRGQDVALRCDPISGHVSLFWYQQALGQGPEFLTYFQNEAQLDKSGLPSDRFFAERPEGSVSTLKIQRTQQEDSAVYLCASSLSGGEQYFGPGTRLTVT.

As DNA, the CDR3 is TGCGCCAGCAGTGGATCCAGCTACGAGCAGTACTTC. The encoded protein is CASSGSSYEQYF. The genes are TRBV10-1 and TRBJ2-7; no definite D call. V was clipped by 4 bases and J by 3 bases, with 7 bases between them. Germline V gene lookup returns CDR1 WNHNN and CDR2 SYGVQD (reference sequence). The CDR3 contains 12 residues.

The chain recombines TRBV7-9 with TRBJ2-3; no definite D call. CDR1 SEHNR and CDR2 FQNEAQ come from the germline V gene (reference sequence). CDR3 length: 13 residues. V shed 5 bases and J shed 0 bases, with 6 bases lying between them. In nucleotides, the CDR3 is TGTGCCAGCAGCACGGGTAGCACAGATACGCAGTATTTT. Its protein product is CASSTGSTDTQYF. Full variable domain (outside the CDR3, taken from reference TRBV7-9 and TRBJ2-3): DTGVSQNPRHKITKRGQNVTFRCDPISEHNRLYWYRQTLGQGPEFLTYFQNEAQLEKSRLLSDRFSAERPKGSFSTLEIQRTEQGDSAMYLCASSTGSTDTQYFGPGTRLTVL.

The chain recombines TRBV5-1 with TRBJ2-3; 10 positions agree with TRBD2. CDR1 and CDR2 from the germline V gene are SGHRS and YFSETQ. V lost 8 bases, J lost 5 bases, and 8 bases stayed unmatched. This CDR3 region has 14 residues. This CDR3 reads CASSAGGPRDTQYF. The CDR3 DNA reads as TGCGCCAGTTCAGCGGGAGGGCCGAGAGATACGCAGTATTTT.

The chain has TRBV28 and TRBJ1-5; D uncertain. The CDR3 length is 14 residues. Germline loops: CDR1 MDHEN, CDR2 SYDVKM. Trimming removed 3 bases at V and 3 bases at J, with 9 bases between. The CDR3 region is CASSLPDFNQPQHF. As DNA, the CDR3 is TGTGCCAGCAGTTTGCCAGATTTCAATCAGCCCCAGCATTTT.

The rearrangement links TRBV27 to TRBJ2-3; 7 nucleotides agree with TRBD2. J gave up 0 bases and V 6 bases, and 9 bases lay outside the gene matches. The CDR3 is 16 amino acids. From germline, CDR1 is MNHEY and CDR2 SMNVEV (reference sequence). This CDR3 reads CASSPSSGVSTDTQYF. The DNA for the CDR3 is TGTGCCAGCAGCCCGTCTAGCGGAGTTAGCACAGATACGCAGTATTTT.

CDR3 protein: CASERQGDDEQYF. The CDR3 coding sequence is TGTGCCAGTGAGCGGCAGGGGGACGACGAGCAGTACTTC. The V gene is TRBV21-1, the J gene TRBJ2-7; TRBD1, the table's D call, was not compared with the DNA. TRBV21-1 is annotated as a pseudogene. The CDR3 is made up of 13 amino acids.

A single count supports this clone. The chain's CDR3 is CASSLAPGRAAFF. CDR3 in DNA: TGTGCCAGCAGCTTAGCGCCGGGGAGGGCAGCTTTCTTT. The J gene is TRBJ1-1, the V gene TRBV7-2; no reliable D call. V lost 0 bases and J 10 bases, leaving 12 bases between the germline ends. There are 13 residues in the CDR3. The germline gives CDR1 SGHTA, CDR2 FQGNSA.

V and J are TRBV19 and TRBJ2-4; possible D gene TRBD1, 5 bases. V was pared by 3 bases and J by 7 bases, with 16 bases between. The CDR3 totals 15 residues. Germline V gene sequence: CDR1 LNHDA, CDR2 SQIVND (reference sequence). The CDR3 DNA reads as TGTGCCAGTAGTATGGTAGACAGCCGTGCTAACATTCAGTACTTC. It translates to CASSMVDSRANIQYF.

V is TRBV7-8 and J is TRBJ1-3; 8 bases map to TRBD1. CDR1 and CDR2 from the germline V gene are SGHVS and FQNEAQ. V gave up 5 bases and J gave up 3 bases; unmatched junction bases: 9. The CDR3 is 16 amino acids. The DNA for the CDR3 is TGTGCCAGCAGCCGAGCGGGACAGGTCATTGGAAACACCATATATTTT. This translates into CASSRAGQVIGNTIYF.

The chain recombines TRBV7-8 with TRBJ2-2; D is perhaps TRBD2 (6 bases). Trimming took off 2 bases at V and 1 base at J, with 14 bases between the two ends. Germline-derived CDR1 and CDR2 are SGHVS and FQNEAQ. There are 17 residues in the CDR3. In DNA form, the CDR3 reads TGTGCCAGCAGCTTAAGCTGGGGGGTTATGAACACCGGGGAGCTGTTTTTT. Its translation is CASSLSWGVMNTGELFF.

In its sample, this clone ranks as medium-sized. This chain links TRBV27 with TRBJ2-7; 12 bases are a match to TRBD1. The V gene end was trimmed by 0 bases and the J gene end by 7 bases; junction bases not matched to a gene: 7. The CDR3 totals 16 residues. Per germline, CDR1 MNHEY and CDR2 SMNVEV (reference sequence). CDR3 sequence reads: CASSLSWGTGGREQYF. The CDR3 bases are TGTGCCAGCAGTTTATCGTGGGGGACAGGGGGCCGGGAGCAGTACTTC.

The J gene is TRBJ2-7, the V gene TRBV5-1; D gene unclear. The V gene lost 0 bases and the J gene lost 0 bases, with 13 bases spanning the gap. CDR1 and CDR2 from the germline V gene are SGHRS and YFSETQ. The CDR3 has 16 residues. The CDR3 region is CASSLGPAKDSYEQYF. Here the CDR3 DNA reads TGCGCCAGCAGCTTGGGTCCAGCGAAAGACTCCTACGAGCAGTACTTC. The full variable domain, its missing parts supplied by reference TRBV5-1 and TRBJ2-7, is KAGVTQTPRYLIKTRGQQVTLSCSPISGHRSVSWYQQTPGQGLQFLFEYFSETQRNKGNFPGRFSGRQFSNSRSEMNVSTLELGDSALYLCASSLGPAKDSYEQYFGPGTRLTVT.

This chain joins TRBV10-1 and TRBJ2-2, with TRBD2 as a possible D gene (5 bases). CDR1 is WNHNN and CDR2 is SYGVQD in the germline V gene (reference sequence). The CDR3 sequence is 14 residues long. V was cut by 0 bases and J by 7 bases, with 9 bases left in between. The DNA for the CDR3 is TGCGCCAGCAGTGAGTCTAGCGAAGGCGGGGAGCTGTTTTTT. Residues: CASSESSEGGELFF.

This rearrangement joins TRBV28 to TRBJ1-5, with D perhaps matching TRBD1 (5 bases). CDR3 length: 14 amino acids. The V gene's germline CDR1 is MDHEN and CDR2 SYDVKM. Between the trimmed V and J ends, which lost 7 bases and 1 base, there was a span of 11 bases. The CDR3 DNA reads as TGTGCCAGCACAGGGCCGTTAAGCAATCAGCCCCAGCATTTT. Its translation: CASTGPLSNQPQHF.

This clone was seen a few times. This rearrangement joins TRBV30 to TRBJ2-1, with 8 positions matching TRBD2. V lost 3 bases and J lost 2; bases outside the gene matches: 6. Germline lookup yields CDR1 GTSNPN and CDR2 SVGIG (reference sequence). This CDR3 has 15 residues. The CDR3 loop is CAWSPLAGAYNEQFF. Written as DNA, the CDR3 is TGTGCCTGGAGCCCGCTAGCGGGCGCCTACAATGAGCAGTTCTTC.